The present T cell receptor beta chain was sequenced within a study of OX40 agonist ivuxolimab in advanced cancers. This table comes from immunoSEQ multiplex PCR, and its TCRdb copy is limited to in-frame clones, with some not included. The data contain roughly 68,000 clones, around 84% of them seen just once; the ten biggest clones take up around 1.7%. This CDR3 region has 14 residues. Germline CDR1 is SQVTM and CDR2 is ANQGSEA. Unmatched junction bases numbered 3, after V lost 3 bases and J lost 0 bases. About this clone: Other DNA sequences of this sample code for an identical CDR3.

The rearrangement links TRBV29-1 to TRBJ2-3; TRBD2 aligns across 7 bases. The receptor was derived from an adult with an advanced solid tumor such as melanoma, head and neck, liver or kidney cancer. The material sequenced was CD4+ or CD8+ T cells sorted from blood, taken in a trial of the OX40 agonist ivuxolimab. The CDR3 coding sequence is TGCAGCGTTGAGGGGGGGGGAAGCACAGATACGCAGTATTTT. As protein: CSVEGGGSTDTQYF.